Below are 16 T cell receptor beta chains sequenced from a single sample in a study of blood T cell repertoires in COVID-19. Sequenced by immunoSEQ multiplex PCR; TCRdb stores in-frame clones only, minus some. This table has 250,000 to 300,000 clones, around 83% appearing once. Sequencing was carried out using peripheral blood. The source of these receptors is a man aged 18 to 29 with active or convalescent COVID-19.

The chain uses TRBV30 and TRBJ1-2; 8 bases are a match to TRBD1. The CDR3 extends over 13 amino acids. The V and J ends lost 5 bases and 5 bases, in that order; junction bases with no gene match: 7. Germline CDR1 and CDR2: GTSNPN and SVGIG (reference sequence). For the CDR3, the DNA is TGTGCCTGGGCCGGGACAGGAGCTTATGGCTACACCTTC. This codes for CAWAGTGAYGYTF. Drawing the rest from reference TRBV30 and TRBJ1-2, the complete variable domain is SQTIHQWPATLVQPVGSPLSLECTVEGTSNPNLYWYRQAAGRGLQLLFYSVGIGQISSEVPQNLSASRPQDRQFILSSKKLLLSDSGFYLCAWAGTGAYGYTFGSGTRLTVV.

V gene TRBV11-2 combines with J gene TRBJ2-6; D is unresolved. The CDR3 covers 18 residues. The ends were cut back, 2 bases at V and 1 base at J, with 15 bases in the middle. In germline, CDR1 is SGHAT, CDR2 FQNNGV. The CDR3, as DNA: TGTGCCAGCAGCTTATCGTCTGGGCCCCTGTCTGGGGCCAACGTCCTGACTTTC. Translation gives CASSLSSGPLSGANVLTF.

V and J are TRBV6-5 and TRBJ2-5; tentatively, D is TRBD2 (7 bases). Germline V gene lookup returns CDR1 MNHEY and CDR2 SVGAGI. The CDR3 runs 13 residues. Trimming left V 6 bases short and J 5 bases short, with 13 bases between. The CDR3 spells CASRGGAWETQYF. DNA for the CDR3: TGTGCCAGCAGAGGGGGGGCATGGGAGACCCAGTACTTC.

The chain recombines TRBV7-2 with TRBJ1-2; D ambiguous. Trimming stripped 5 bases from V and 3 bases from J, with 10 bases between. CDR1 is SGHTA and CDR2 is FQGNSA in the germline V gene. The CDR3 spans 13 residues. The CDR3 is CASSLLRDYGYTF. The CDR3 DNA is TGTGCCAGCAGCCTACTACGGGACTATGGCTACACCTTC.

This chain's CDR3 is CASSPLTLSSYEQYF. The CDR3 DNA is TGTGCCAGCAGCCCCCTGACACTCAGCTCCTACGAGCAGTACTTC. The J gene is TRBJ2-7, the V gene TRBV11-2, with D uncertain. V shed 5 bases and J shed 0 bases, with 14 bases lying between them. CDR1 is SGHAT and CDR2 is FQNNGV in the germline V gene. The CDR3 has 15 amino acids.

V gene TRBV6-2 or TRBV6-3 combines with J gene TRBJ2-2; 10 nucleotides align to TRBD2. This CDR3 spans 18 amino acids. Germline V lookup: CDR1 MNHEY, CDR2 SVGEGT. Trimming removed 4 bases from V and 1 base from J; junction bases left unmatched: 9. The CDR3 sequence: CASSWDETSGENTGELFF. CDR3 bases: TGTGCCAGCAGTTGGGATGAAACTAGCGGGGAGAACACCGGGGAGCTGTTTTTT.

The V call is TRBV5-4, the J call TRBJ2-5, with 13 bases lining up with TRBD2. Germline V gene sequence: CDR1 SGHNT, CDR2 YYREEE (reference sequence). The CDR3 extends over 17 amino acids. After removal of 4 bases from V and 5 bases from J, the junction contained 11 bases not matched to a gene. The CDR3 reads CASSTGLAGAPFETQYF. The CDR3 nucleotides are TGTGCCAGCAGCACAGGACTAGCGGGAGCCCCGTTTGAGACCCAGTACTTC.

This chain connects TRBV28 to TRBJ1-2, with D perhaps TRBD1 (6 bases). CDR1 is MDHEN and CDR2 is SYDVKM in the germline V gene. The CDR3 covers 16 residues. V gave up 2 bases and J gave up 0 bases, with 13 bases separating them. DNA of the CDR3: TGTGCCAGCAGTTTAGGGGGGGCCCTAACTAACTATGGCTACACCTTC. It specifies CASSLGGALTNYGYTF.

The chain links TRBV14 to TRBJ1-2; D is perhaps TRBD1 (6 bases). V lost 0 bases and J lost 4, with 9 bases in between. Germline assignment: CDR1 SGHDN and CDR2 FVKESK. The CDR3 is 14 amino acids. CDR3 region: CASSQEGRGYGYTF. DNA for the CDR3: TGTGCCAGCAGCCAAGAGGGCAGGGGCTATGGCTACACCTTC.

V and J are TRBV11-2 and TRBJ2-1, with D possibly matching TRBD2 (6 bases). Germline assignment: CDR1 SGHAT and CDR2 FQNNGV. This CDR3 contains 14 residues. V gave up 5 bases and J gave up 9 bases, with 17 bases separating them. The CDR3 region is CASSPRLVPSEQFF. Written as DNA, the CDR3 is TGTGCCAGCAGCCCAAGACTAGTTCCAAGTGAGCAGTTCTTC.

This clone showed up just once. V is TRBV10-1 and J is TRBJ1-1; no clear D. V lost 0 bases to trimming and J lost 4 bases, with 21 bases between them. This CDR3 is 18 amino acids long. CDR1 and CDR2 (germline): WNHNN, SYGVQD (reference sequence). CDR3 DNA: TGCGCCAGCAGTGAGTCGTCATTTGGTTCGGTGATTGGCACTGAAGCTTTCTTT. It translates to CASSESSFGSVIGTEAFF.

The J gene is TRBJ1-1, the V gene TRBV30; no clear D gene. There are 14 residues in the CDR3. The V gene lost 1 base and the J gene lost 5 bases, with 14 bases spanning the gap. Per the germline V gene, CDR1 is GTSNPN and CDR2 is SVGIG (reference sequence). For the CDR3, the DNA is TGTGCCTGGAGTGCAGGCCTTGAGCGGACTGAAGCTTTCTTT. It encodes CAWSAGLERTEAFF.

The V gene is TRBV3-1 (or the pseudogene TRBV3-2), the J gene TRBJ2-6; a possible D gene is TRBD1 (5 bases). V lost 0 bases to trimming and J lost 4 bases, with 10 bases between them. The CDR3 runs to 16 residues. The germline V gene encodes CDR1 LGHDT and CDR2 YNNKEL (reference sequence). The CDR3 protein is CASSQDPQGGANVLTF. For the CDR3, the DNA is TGTGCCAGCAGCCAAGATCCCCAGGGAGGGGCCAACGTCCTGACTTTC.

V usage is TRBV2 and J usage is TRBJ1-2; TRBD1 agrees at 7 bases. CDR3 length: 14 residues. Germline CDR1 reads SNHLY; CDR2 reads FYNNEI. J gave up 7 bases and V 1 base, and 6 bases lay outside the gene matches. CDR3 bases: TGTGCCAGCAGTGAAGGTCCGGACAGGTCTGGCTACACCTTC. Translating gives CASSEGPDRSGYTF. The full variable domain, in which reference TRBV2 and TRBJ1-2 provide the parts outside the CDR3, is EPEVTQTPSHQVTQMGQEVILRCVPISNHLYFYWYRQILGQKVEFLVSFYNNEISEKSEIFDDQFSVERPDGSNFTLKIRSTKLEDSAMYFCASSEGPDRSGYTFGSGTRLTVV.

This clone appeared a single time. The chain joins TRBV4-1 to TRBJ1-2, with no clear D. Germline CDR1 is MGHRA and CDR2 is YSYEKL. The CDR3 consists of 15 residues. Between the trimmed V and J ends, which lost 4 bases and 7 bases, there was a span of 19 bases. The CDR3 DNA reads as TGCGCCAGCAGCCCCTCAGTGAGCGGAGTTCTTGGCTACACCTTC. As protein: CASSPSVSGVLGYTF.

The chain uses TRBV2 and TRBJ2-7; no clear D. From germline, CDR1 is SNHLY and CDR2 FYNNEI. The CDR3 has 13 amino acids. Trimming took 3 bases from V and 6 from J, leaving 12 bases between them. Here the CDR3 DNA reads TGTGCCAGCAGTGACAGGTGGCCTCTCGAGCAGTACTTC. Its translation: CASSDRWPLEQYF.